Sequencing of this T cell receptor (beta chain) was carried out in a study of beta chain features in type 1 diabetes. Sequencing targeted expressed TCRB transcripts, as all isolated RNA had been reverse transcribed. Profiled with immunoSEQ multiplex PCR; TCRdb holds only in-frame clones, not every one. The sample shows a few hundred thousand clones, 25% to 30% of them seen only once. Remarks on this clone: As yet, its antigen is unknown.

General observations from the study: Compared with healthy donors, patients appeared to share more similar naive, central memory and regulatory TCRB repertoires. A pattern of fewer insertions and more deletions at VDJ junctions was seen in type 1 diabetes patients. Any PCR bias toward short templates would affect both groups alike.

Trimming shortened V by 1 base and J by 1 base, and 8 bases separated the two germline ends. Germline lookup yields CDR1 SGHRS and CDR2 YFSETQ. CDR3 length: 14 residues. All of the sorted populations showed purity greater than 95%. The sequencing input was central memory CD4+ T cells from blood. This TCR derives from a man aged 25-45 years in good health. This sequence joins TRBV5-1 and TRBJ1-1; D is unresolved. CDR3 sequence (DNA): TGCGCCAGCAGCTTGCAGGCCGCGAACACTGAAGCTTTCTTT. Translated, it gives CASSLQAANTEAFF. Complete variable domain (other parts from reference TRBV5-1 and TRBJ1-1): KAGVTQTPRYLIKTRGQQVTLSCSPISGHRSVSWYQQTPGQGLQFLFEYFSETQRNKGNFPGRFSGRQFSNSRSEMNVSTLELGDSALYLCASSLQAANTEAFFGQGTRLTVV.